This TCR beta chain was identified in a study of T cells after yellow fever vaccination. Broader study findings: Reappearance after the booster was seen for most primary-vaccination clones, at more than 95% CD4 and about 90% CD8. Abundant contaminating clonotypes from the bulk population could appear in FACS-sorted repertoires.

This clonotype was seen repeatedly, ten times or more. Its antigen is as yet unknown. TCRdb re-called the 5' RACE reads through MiXCR, storing one row per CDR3 protein. This sample carries 300,000 to 400,000 distinct CDR3 sequences, 8.1% of them seen once, and the ten largest clones take 17%. This CDR3 is built from 12 residues. The V gene lost 4 bases and the J gene lost 4 bases, with 6 bases spanning the gap. Per the germline V gene, CDR1 is SGHDN and CDR2 is FVKESK. The specimen was PBMCs, collected roughly seven weeks after the first yellow fever vaccination. This clonotype was obtained from a man between 18 and 29 years old who received the YFV17D yellow fever vaccine. The rearrangement links TRBV14 to TRBJ2-3; the D is unclear. CDR3 sequence: CASSPSSDTQYF. CDR3 coding DNA: TGTGCCAGCAGCCCCTCGTCAGATACGCAGTATTTT.